These T cell receptor beta chains were read from a single sample in a study of blood T cell repertoires in COVID-19. Using immunoSEQ multiplex PCR, the repertoire was profiled, and TCRdb retains in-frame clones only, with some absent. This sample yields approximately 51,000 clones, of which roughly nine tenths are seen a single time; around 4.6% belongs to the top ten. The sample taken for sequencing was peripheral blood. Source of these receptors: a man between 40 and 49 years old with active COVID-19. CDR3s include the opening cysteine and the closing phenylalanine or tryptophan. A D gene is named only where the DNA matches it firmly. Expanded clones get a size class; other rows say once, few or many, or leave the size out.

>-|-|TRBJ2-7|TRBV24-1
CATFTREQYF
TGTGCCACCTTTACCAGGGAGCAGTACTTC
>TRBD1|once|TRBJ1-5|TRBV5-4
CASSLSSGGLSNQPQHF
TGTGCCAGCAGCTTGTCTTCAGGGGGCTTGAGCAATCAGCCCCAGCATTTT
>-|-|TRBJ1-1|TRBV6-5
CASIPFANTGAFF
TGTGCCAGCATTCCCTTCGCGAACACGGGAGCTTTCTTT
>-|-|TRBJ2-7|TRBV28
CASSFGSRALGFYEQYF
TGTGCCAGCAGTTTTGGGTCGCGGGCCCTCGGCTTCTACGAGCAGTACTTC
>-|-|TRBJ1-5|TRBV19
CASSMDRRQPQHF
TGTGCCAGTAGTATGGACAGACGTCAGCCCCAGCATTTT
>-|-|TRBJ1-2|TRBV21-1
CASSLPGQGTNYGYTF
TGTGCCAGCAGCCTCCCGGGACAGGGGACAAACTATGGCTACACCTTC
>TRBD2|-|TRBJ2-1|TRBV2
CASRGTSGKYNEQFF
TGTGCCAGCAGGGGGACTAGCGGGAAATACAATGAGCAGTTCTTC
>TRBD1|-|TRBJ2-5|TRBV5-1
CASSRGRGETQYF
TGCGCCAGCAGCAGGGGGCGCGGAGAGACCCAGTACTTC
>-|-|TRBJ1-2|TRBV4-2
CASSQDIGSTSYGYTF
TGTGCCAGCAGCCAAGATATCGGCAGTACTAGCTATGGCTACACCTTC
>-|-|TRBJ1-2|TRBV24-1
CATSDPGLEEVYGYTF
TGTGCCACCAGTGACCCCGGGTTAGAGGAAGTCTATGGCTACACCTTC
>-|-|TRBJ1-1|TRBV7-9
CASSLNTEAFF
TGTGCCAGCAGCCTAAACACTGAAGCTTTCTTT
>TRBD2|-|TRBJ2-1|TRBV11-3
CASSSRGAGGGNEQFF
TGTGCCAGCAGCTCCAGAGGAGCGGGAGGAGGGAATGAGCAGTTCTTC
>-|-|TRBJ2-2|TRBV7-9
CASNRNLLGVNTGELFF
TGTGCCAGCAACCGCAATCTACTAGGCGTGAACACCGGGGAGCTGTTTTTT
>-|-|TRBJ2-1|TRBV11-3
CASSLRSGVHNEQFF
TGTGCCAGCAGCTTAAGAAGCGGAGTCCACAATGAGCAGTTCTTC
>TRBD2|-|TRBJ2-7|TRBV4-1
CASSATRGGGNYEQYF
TGCGCCAGCAGCGCCACCCGGGGGGGAGGAAACTACGAGCAGTACTTC
>-|-|TRBJ2-3|TRBV6-1
CASSESRADTQYF
TGTGCCAGCAGTGAATCGCGTGCAGATACGCAGTATTTT
>-|-|TRBJ1-2|TRBV19
CGSTPGYYGYTF
TGTGGCTCGACCCCAGGGTACTATGGCTACACCTTC
>-|-|TRBJ2-4|TRBV19
CASSIVQGDIQYF
TGTGCCAGTAGTATCGTCCAGGGTGACATTCAGTACTTC
>-|-|TRBJ1-2|TRBV4-1
CASSQETPIRVANYGYTF
TGCGCCAGCAGCCAAGAAACCCCCATCAGGGTAGCTAACTATGGCTACACCTTC
>TRBD1|-|TRBJ2-7|TRBV5-1
CASAGTGEHEQYF
TGCGCCAGCGCCGGGACAGGGGAGCACGAGCAGTACTTC
>-|-|TRBJ2-1|TRBV25-1
CASSGRAGTDNEQFF
TGTGCCAGCAGTGGAAGGGCGGGGACTGACAATGAGCAGTTCTTC
>TRBD2|-|TRBJ2-5|TRBV2
CASSFEAGGGETQYF
TGTGCCAGCAGTTTCGAAGCGGGAGGCGGAGAGACCCAGTACTTC
>TRBD1|-|TRBJ1-3|TRBV19
CASSRTGKDTIYF
TGTGCCAGTTCTAGGACAGGGAAGGACACCATATATTTT
>-|-|TRBJ2-1|TRBV28
CASSLFHPSASYNEQFF
TGTGCCAGCAGTTTATTTCACCCGAGTGCCTCCTACAATGAGCAGTTCTTC
>-|-|TRBJ1-2|TRBV15
CATSRGEANYGYTF
TGTGCCACCAGCAGAGGAGAGGCTAACTATGGCTACACCTTC
>-|-|TRBJ2-2|TRBV7-2
CASIPYTGELFF
TGTGCCAGCATCCCATACACCGGGGAGCTGTTTTTT
>-|few|TRBJ1-5|TRBV10-3
CAISLPDQPQHF
TGTGCCATCAGTCTACCGGATCAGCCCCAGCATTTT
>-|-|TRBJ1-5|TRBV7-8
CASSDLGGAHQPQHF
TGTGCCAGCAGCGATTTAGGGGGGGCTCATCAGCCCCAGCATTTT
>-|-|TRBJ1-1|TRBV6-1
CASSERYPRPGTEAFF
TGTGCCAGCAGTGAGAGATATCCACGCCCGGGGACTGAAGCTTTCTTT
>TRBD2|-|TRBJ2-1|TRBV9
CASSVEVPSGRADEQFF
TGTGCCAGCAGCGTAGAAGTCCCTAGCGGGAGGGCCGATGAGCAGTTCTTC
>-|-|TRBJ2-5|TRBV5-1
CASSFAGEETQYF
TGCGCCAGCAGCTTTGCAGGGGAAGAGACCCAGTACTTC
>TRBD2|few|TRBJ2-3|TRBV10-3
CAIRITSGNTDTQYF
TGTGCCATCAGGATCACTAGCGGGAACACAGATACGCAGTATTTT
>-|-|TRBJ2-1|TRBV27
CASSFSTGSNEQFF
TGTGCCAGCAGTTTTAGCACAGGGAGCAATGAGCAGTTCTTC
>TRBD2|-|TRBJ2-3|TRBV5-1
CASVPGSGRTDTQYF
TGCGCCAGCGTTCCCGGTAGCGGGAGAACAGATACGCAGTATTTT
>-|-|TRBJ2-1|TRBV19
CASMSTPRRSYNEQFF
TGTGCCAGTATGTCGACTCCCCGGAGATCCTACAATGAGCAGTTCTTC
>TRBD2|-|TRBJ2-7|TRBV3-1/TRBV3-2
CASSQERAGASEQYF
TGTGCCAGCAGCCAAGAAAGAGCGGGAGCCTCCGAGCAGTACTTC
>TRBD1|-|TRBJ2-2|TRBV18
CASSLGRTGDTGELFF
TGTGCCAGCTCACTGGGCAGGACAGGGGACACCGGGGAGCTGTTTTTT
>-|-|TRBJ2-7|TRBV14
CASSQGSDEHF
TGTGCCAGCAGCCAAGGATCTGATGAGCACTTC
>-|-|TRBJ2-3|TRBV18
CASSLHPSADTQYF
TGTGCCAGCTCACTACACCCTAGCGCAGATACGCAGTATTTT
>TRBD1|few|TRBJ1-1|TRBV18
CASSPGQGAEAFF
TGTGCCAGCTCTCCGGGACAGGGGGCTGAAGCTTTCTTT
>-|-|TRBJ2-1|TRBV28
CASSPFRSRAGPRQFF
TGTGCCAGCAGTCCTTTCCGGTCCAGGGCAGGCCCCCGGCAGTTCTTC
>TRBD2|-|TRBJ2-1|TRBV9
CASSGGWSGTSGFSYNEQFF
TGTGCCAGCAGCGGAGGGTGGTCCGGGACTAGCGGTTTCTCCTACAATGAGCAGTTCTTC
>-|-|TRBJ1-1|TRBV11-1
CASSLSGTTVEAFF
TGTGCCAGCAGTTTAAGCGGGACAACAGTCGAAGCTTTCTTT
>-|-|TRBJ1-4|TRBV15
CATSPRAGEKLFF
TGTGCCACCAGTCCGAGGGCTGGAGAAAAACTGTTTTTT
>-|-|TRBJ1-2|TRBV3-1/TRBV3-2
CASSQVQGYGYTF
TGTGCCAGCAGCCAAGTACAGGGATATGGCTACACCTTC
>TRBD2|-|TRBJ2-1|TRBV28
CASTRTSGSWGNEQFF
TGTGCCAGCACAAGGACTAGCGGGAGTTGGGGCAATGAGCAGTTCTTC
>TRBD1|-|TRBJ2-7|TRBV19
CASKPGQGTYEQYF
TGTGCCAGTAAACCGGGACAGGGGACCTACGAGCAGTACTTC
>-|-|TRBJ2-7|TRBV10-2
CASSVARDSFYEQYF
TGCGCCAGCAGTGTGGCCCGGGACTCCTTTTACGAGCAGTACTTC
>TRBD1|-|TRBJ2-7|TRBV7-9
CASSLGDRFYEQYF
TGTGCCAGCAGCTTAGGGGACAGATTCTACGAGCAGTACTTC
>-|-|TRBJ2-5|TRBV3-1/TRBV3-2
CASSPLQETQYF
TGTGCCAGCAGCCCCCTCCAAGAGACCCAGTACTTC
>TRBD1|-|TRBJ2-1|TRBV7-3
CASSLEGTGGNEQFF
TGTGCCAGCAGCTTGGAAGGGACAGGGGGCAATGAGCAGTTCTTC
>-|-|TRBJ1-3|TRBV27
CASSLVGGSGNTIYF
TGTGCCAGCAGTTTAGTGGGGGGATCTGGAAACACCATATATTTT
>TRBD2|few|TRBJ2-3|TRBV20-1
CSASLAGGPDTQYF
TGCAGTGCTAGTCTCGCGGGAGGGCCAGATACGCAGTATTTT
>TRBD2|-|TRBJ2-3|TRBV28
CASSPLARPGSSTDTQYF
TGTGCCAGCAGTCCACTAGCGCGACCTGGCTCTAGCACAGATACGCAGTATTTT
>TRBD1|-|TRBJ1-4|TRBV25-1
CASSEYKRTGDEKLFF
TGTGCCAGCAGTGAATATAAGAGGACAGGGGACGAAAAACTGTTTTTT
>TRBD1|-|TRBJ1-2|TRBV6-6
CASTHSTGALDGYTF
TGTGCCAGCACCCATTCGACAGGGGCCTTGGATGGCTACACCTTC
>-|-|TRBJ1-4|TRBV7-9
CASSMLDSNEKLFF
TGTGCCAGCAGCATGCTAGACAGTAATGAAAAACTGTTTTTT
>-|-|TRBJ1-5|TRBV6-5
CASSRTVDGNQPQHF
TGTGCCAGCAGTCGGACAGTCGATGGCAATCAGCCCCAGCATTTT
>-|-|TRBJ1-6|TRBV9
CASSVAGGYNSPLHF
TGTGCCAGCAGCGTAGCGGGGGGCTATAATTCACCCCTCCACTTT